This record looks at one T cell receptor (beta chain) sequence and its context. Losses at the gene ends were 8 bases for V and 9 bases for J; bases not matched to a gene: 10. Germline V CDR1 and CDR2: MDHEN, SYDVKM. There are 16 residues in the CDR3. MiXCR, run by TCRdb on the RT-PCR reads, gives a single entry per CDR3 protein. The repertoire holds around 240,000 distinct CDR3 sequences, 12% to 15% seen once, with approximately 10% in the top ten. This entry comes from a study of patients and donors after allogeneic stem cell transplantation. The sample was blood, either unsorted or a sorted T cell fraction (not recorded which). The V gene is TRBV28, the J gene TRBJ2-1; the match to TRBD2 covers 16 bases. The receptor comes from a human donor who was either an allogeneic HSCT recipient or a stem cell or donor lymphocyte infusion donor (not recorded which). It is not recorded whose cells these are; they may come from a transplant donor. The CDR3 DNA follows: TGTGCCAGCGAAATCCCGGGACTAGCGGGAGGGGGTGAGCAGTTCTTC. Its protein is CASEIPGLAGGGEQFF.